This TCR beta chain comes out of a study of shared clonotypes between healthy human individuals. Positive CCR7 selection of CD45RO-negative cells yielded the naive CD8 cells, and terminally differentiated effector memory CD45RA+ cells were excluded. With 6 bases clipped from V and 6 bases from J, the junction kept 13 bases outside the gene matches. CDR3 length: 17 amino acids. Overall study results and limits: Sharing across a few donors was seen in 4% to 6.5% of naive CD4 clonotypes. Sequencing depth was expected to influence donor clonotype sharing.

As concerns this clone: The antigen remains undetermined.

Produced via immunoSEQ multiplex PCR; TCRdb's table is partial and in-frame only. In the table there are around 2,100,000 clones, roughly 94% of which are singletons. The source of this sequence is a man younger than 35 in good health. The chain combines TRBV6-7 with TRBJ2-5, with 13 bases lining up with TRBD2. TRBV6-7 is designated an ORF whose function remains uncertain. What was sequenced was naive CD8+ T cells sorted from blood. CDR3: CASSLETSGRPPKTQYF. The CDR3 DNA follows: TGTGCCAGCAGCCTCGAGACTAGCGGGAGGCCGCCAAAGACCCAGTACTTC.